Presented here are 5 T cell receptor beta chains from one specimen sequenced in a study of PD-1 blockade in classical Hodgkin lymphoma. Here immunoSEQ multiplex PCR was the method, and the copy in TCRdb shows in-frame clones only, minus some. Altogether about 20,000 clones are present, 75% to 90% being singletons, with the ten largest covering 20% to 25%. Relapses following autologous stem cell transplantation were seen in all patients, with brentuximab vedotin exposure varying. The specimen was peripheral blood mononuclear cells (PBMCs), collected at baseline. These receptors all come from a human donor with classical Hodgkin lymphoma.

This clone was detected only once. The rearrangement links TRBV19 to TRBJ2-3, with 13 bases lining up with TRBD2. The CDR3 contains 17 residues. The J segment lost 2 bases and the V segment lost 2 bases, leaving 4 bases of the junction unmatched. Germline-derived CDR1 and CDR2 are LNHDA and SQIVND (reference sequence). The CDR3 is CASSIRLAGGPTDTQYF. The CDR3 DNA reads TGTGCCAGTAGTATAAGACTAGCGGGGGGACCCACAGATACGCAGTATTTT.

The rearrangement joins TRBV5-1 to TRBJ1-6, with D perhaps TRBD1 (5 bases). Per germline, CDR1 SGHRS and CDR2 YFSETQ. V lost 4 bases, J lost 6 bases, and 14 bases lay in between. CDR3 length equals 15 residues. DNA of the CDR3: TGCGCCAGCAGCAGAACGGGGCAGGTTAATTCACCCCTCCACTTT. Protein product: CASSRTGQVNSPLHF.

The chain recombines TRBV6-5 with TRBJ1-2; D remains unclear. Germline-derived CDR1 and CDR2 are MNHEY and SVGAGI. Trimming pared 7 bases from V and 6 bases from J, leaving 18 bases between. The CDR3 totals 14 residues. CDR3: CASKPKWSQDGYTF. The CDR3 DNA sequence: TGTGCCAGCAAACCGAAATGGAGCCAAGATGGCTACACCTTC.

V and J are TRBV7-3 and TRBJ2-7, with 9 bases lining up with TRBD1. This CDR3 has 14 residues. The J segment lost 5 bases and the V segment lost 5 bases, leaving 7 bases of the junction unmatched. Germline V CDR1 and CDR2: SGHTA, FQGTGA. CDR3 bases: TGTGCCAGCAGCCGTACAGGGGGCACAAACGAGCAGTACTTC. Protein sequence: CASSRTGGTNEQYF.

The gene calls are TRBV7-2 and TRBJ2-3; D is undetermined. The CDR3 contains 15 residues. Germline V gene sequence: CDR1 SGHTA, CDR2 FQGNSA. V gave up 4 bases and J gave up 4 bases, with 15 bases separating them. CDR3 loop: CASSYYVGSADTQYF. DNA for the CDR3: TGTGCCAGCAGCTATTACGTAGGGTCGGCAGATACGCAGTATTTT. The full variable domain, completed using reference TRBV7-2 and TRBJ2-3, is GAGVSQSPSNKVTEKGKDVELRCDPISGHTALYWYRQSLGQGLEFLIYFQGNSAPDKSGLPSDRFSAERTGGSVSTLTIQRTQQEDSAVYLCASSYYVGSADTQYFGPGTRLTVL.